This TCR beta chain was sequenced for a study of early T cells in non-severe SARS-CoV-2 infection. Study details: Bulk RNA isolated from unsorted whole blood underwent sequencing; chains were not paired.

The germline gives CDR1 SGHTA, CDR2 FQGNSA. This CDR3 has 14 residues. Trimming cost V 1 base and J 8 bases, with 11 bases left between them. The TCR library protocol was used to attach unique molecular identifiers. These identifiers were attached to individual cDNA molecules. TCRdb reprocessed the 5' RACE reads via MiXCR and lists one record per CDR3 protein. The sample lists around 100,000 distinct CDR3 sequences, less than 15% occurring once. Study-wide results and caveats: Database matching using VDJdb favored anti-spike CD8 responses, with private and CD4 specificities left missing.

This clonotype was detected a few times. Its target is unknown. The sequence was collected from an adult who was a healthcare worker with PCR-confirmed SARS-CoV-2 infection or an uninfected control (not recorded which). Sequenced: whole blood. This chain connects TRBV7-2 to TRBJ2-2; unclear D gene. CDR3 protein: CASSLGAPTGELFF. CDR3 coding DNA: TGTGCCAGCAGCTTAGGGGCCCCGACGGGGGAGCTGTTTTTT.